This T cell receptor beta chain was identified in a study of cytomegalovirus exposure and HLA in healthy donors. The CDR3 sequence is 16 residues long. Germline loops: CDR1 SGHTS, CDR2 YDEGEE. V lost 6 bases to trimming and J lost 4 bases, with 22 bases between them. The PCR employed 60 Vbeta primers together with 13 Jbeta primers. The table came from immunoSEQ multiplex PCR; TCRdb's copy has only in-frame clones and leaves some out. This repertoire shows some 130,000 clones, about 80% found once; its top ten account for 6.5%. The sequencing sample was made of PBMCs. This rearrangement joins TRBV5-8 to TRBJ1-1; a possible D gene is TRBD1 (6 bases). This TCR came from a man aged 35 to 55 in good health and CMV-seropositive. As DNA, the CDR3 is TGTGCCAGCACCCTTAGGGGGGGGGTGTTCGGCACTGAAGCTTTCTTT. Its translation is CASTLRGGVFGTEAFF. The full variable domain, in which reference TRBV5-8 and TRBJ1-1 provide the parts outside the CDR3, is EAGVTQSPTHLIKTRGQQATLRCSPISGHTSVYWYQQALGLGLQFLLWYDEGEERNRGNFPPRFSGRQFPNYSSELNVNALELEDSALYLCASTLRGGVFGTEAFFGQGTRLTVV.